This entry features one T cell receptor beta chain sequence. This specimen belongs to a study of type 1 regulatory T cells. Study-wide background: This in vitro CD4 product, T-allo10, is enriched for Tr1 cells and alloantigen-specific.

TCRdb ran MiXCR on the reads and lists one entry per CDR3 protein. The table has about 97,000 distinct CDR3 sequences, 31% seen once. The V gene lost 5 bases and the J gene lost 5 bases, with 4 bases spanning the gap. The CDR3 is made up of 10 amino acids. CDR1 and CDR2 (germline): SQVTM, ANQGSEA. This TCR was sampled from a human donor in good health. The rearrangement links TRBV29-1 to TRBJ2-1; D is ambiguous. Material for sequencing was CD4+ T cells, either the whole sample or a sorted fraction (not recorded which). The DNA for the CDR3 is TGCAGCGTTTTCGACAATGAGCAGTTCTTC. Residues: CSVFDNEQFF.